This T cell receptor (beta chain) was observed in a study of tumor and adjacent non-tumor tissue in lung cancer. Broader study findings: Normal lung showed higher cumulative top 100 clone frequency than tumor.

The J segment lost 2 bases and the V segment lost 3 bases, leaving 12 bases of the junction unmatched. Germline CDR1 is MDHEN and CDR2 is SYDVKM. The CDR3 runs 17 residues. This sample's RNA came from whole unsorted tissue. Comments on this clonotype: Its specificity is unknown.

The library came from three nested PCR rounds adapted from ARM-PCR protocols. TCRdb analysed the multiplex PCR reads with MiXCR anew, one entry per CDR3 protein. The data hold under 150,000 distinct CDR3 sequences, with approximately 64% observed a single time. Sequenced material: lung tumor tissue. The gene calls are TRBV28 and TRBJ2-7, with 8 nucleotides matching TRBD1. This receptor was obtained from a man in his sixties with small cell lung cancer. CDR3 sequence reads: CASSFPDRGALTYEQYF. The CDR3 DNA sequence: TGTGCCAGCAGTTTTCCCGACAGGGGCGCTTTAACCTACGAGCAGTACTTC.